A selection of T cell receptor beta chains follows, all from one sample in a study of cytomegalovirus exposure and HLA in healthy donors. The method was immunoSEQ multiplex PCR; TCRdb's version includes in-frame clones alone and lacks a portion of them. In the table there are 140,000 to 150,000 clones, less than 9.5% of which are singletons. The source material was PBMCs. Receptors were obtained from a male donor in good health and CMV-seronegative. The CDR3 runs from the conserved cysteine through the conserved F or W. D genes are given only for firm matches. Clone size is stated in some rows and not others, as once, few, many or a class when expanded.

cdr3_nt: TGCGCCAGCAGCCGGACAGTGGGGGCCGGGGAGCTGTTTTTT
cdr3_aa: CASSRTVGAGELFF
d_call: -
v_call: TRBV5-1
j_call: TRBJ2-2
clone_size: few

cdr3_nt: TGTGCCAGCAGCATAGGACAGGGACTGAACACTGAAGCTTTCTTT
cdr3_aa: CASSIGQGLNTEAFF
d_call: TRBD1
v_call: TRBV6-1
j_call: TRBJ1-1
clone_size: -

cdr3_nt: TGTGCCAGCAGCATACAGGGAAAGCGCAATCAGCCCCAGCATTTT
cdr3_aa: CASSIQGKRNQPQHF
d_call: -
v_call: TRBV5-5
j_call: TRBJ1-5
clone_size: -

cdr3_nt: TGTGCCAGCAGTCGGACAAGGCGGGACGGCTACACCTTC
cdr3_aa: CASSRTRRDGYTF
d_call: -
v_call: TRBV6-5
j_call: TRBJ1-2
clone_size: -

cdr3_nt: TGTGCCAGCAGCCGCGCATTGAACACTGAAGCTTTCTTT
cdr3_aa: CASSRALNTEAFF
d_call: -
v_call: TRBV7-9
j_call: TRBJ1-1
clone_size: few

cdr3_nt: TGTGCCAGCAGCATCTCAGGGGGCACAGATACGCAGTATTTT
cdr3_aa: CASSISGGTDTQYF
d_call: -
v_call: TRBV5-8
j_call: TRBJ2-3
clone_size: -

cdr3_nt: TGTGCCAGCAGTACTCCGGGACTAGCGGGAGGGCCGAGGAATGAGCAGTTCTTC
cdr3_aa: CASSTPGLAGGPRNEQFF
d_call: TRBD2
v_call: TRBV5-4
j_call: TRBJ2-1
clone_size: few

cdr3_nt: TGTGCCAGCAGCCTCCGGGACAGGGCCTACGAGCAGTACTTC
cdr3_aa: CASSLRDRAYEQYF
d_call: TRBD1
v_call: TRBV13
j_call: TRBJ2-7
clone_size: -

cdr3_nt: TGTGCCAGCAGCTTCTTTAGGGACACCAGTTACGAGCAGTACTTC
cdr3_aa: CASSFFRDTSYEQYF
d_call: -
v_call: TRBV7-9
j_call: TRBJ2-7
clone_size: few

cdr3_nt: TGTGCCAGTAGTATATGGGGAGGGGAGACCCAGTACTTC
cdr3_aa: CASSIWGGETQYF
d_call: TRBD2
v_call: TRBV19
j_call: TRBJ2-5
clone_size: few

cdr3_nt: TGTGCCAGCAGCGTGTTGGGGGAGGGATACGAGCAGTACTTC
cdr3_aa: CASSVLGEGYEQYF
d_call: TRBD2
v_call: TRBV7-2
j_call: TRBJ2-7
clone_size: -

cdr3_nt: TGTGCCAGCAGTTATGACACAGGGAATGAAAAACTGTTTTTT
cdr3_aa: CASSYDTGNEKLFF
d_call: -
v_call: TRBV6-6
j_call: TRBJ1-4
clone_size: few

cdr3_nt: TGTGCCAGCAGTCTTAGCGGGCTCTCCTACGAGCAGTACTTC
cdr3_aa: CASSLSGLSYEQYF
d_call: TRBD2
v_call: TRBV6-6
j_call: TRBJ2-7
clone_size: -

cdr3_nt: TGTGCCAGCTCACCACAAAGCAGGGCTAACACTGAAGCTTTCTTT
cdr3_aa: CASSPQSRANTEAFF
d_call: -
v_call: TRBV18
j_call: TRBJ1-1
clone_size: few

cdr3_nt: TGTGCCAGCAGCGTACGGGGGTTCAATGAAAAACTGTTTTTT
cdr3_aa: CASSVRGFNEKLFF
d_call: -
v_call: TRBV9
j_call: TRBJ1-4
clone_size: -

cdr3_nt: TGTGCCAGCAGTTTCTGGGACAGGGGGGCTGAAAAACTGTTTTTT
cdr3_aa: CASSFWDRGAEKLFF
d_call: TRBD1
v_call: TRBV27
j_call: TRBJ1-4
clone_size: few